This note documents a single T cell receptor (beta chain) sequence. Libraries were prepared by immunoSEQ multiplex PCR; TCRdb keeps only in-frame clonotypes and omits some of them. This table has about 46,000 clones, roughly 86% appearing once. The germline V and J ends were trimmed by 5 bases and 0 bases, with 19 bases remaining between them. Germline V gives CDR1 KGHSH, CDR2 LQKENI. The CDR3 consists of 18 residues. The cohort comprised adults aged about 18 to 90 years residing in approximately 25 US areas. Symptom resolution, clearance, or two negative PCRs marked donors in Cohort 3 as recovered. The record originates from a study of blood T cell repertoires in COVID-19. Study summary: Sample material is recorded as cDNA or gDNA derived from T cells, B-cell-depleted T cells, or PBMCs.

This chain uses TRBV18 with TRBJ2-2; perhaps TRBD1 as D (6 bases). This receptor was identified in a woman in her 50s who had recovered from COVID-19. The sample taken for sequencing was PBMCs or T cells enriched from blood (not recorded which). CDR3 DNA sequence: TGTGCCAGCTCAAAGCCAGGGGAATATTCCCCGAACACCGGGGAGCTGTTTTTT. This encodes CASSKPGEYSPNTGELFF.